A single T cell receptor beta chain is shown here with its context. This sample was taken from a study of control samples from healthy donors and cancer patients. The assay was immunoSEQ multiplex PCR, and TCRdb's table has in-frame clones only and misses some. Of roughly 120,000 clones detected, roughly 90% appear once; the ten largest clones hold about 40%. CDR3 length: 16 amino acids. Germline CDR1 MNHEY, CDR2 SVGAGI. V gave up 2 bases and J gave up 1 base, with 14 bases separating them. This TCR came from a man aged 50 to 59 in good health. Sequencing used blood. The chain recombines TRBV6-5 with TRBJ1-1, with D tentatively TRBD1 (6 bases). The chain's CDR3 is CASSYGGHNKNTEAFF. The CDR3 region has the DNA TGTGCCAGCAGTTACGGGGGACATAACAAGAACACTGAAGCTTTCTTT.